This T cell receptor (beta chain) was sequenced during a study of blood T cell repertoires in COVID-19. On the study more broadly: Samples taken during acute and convalescent COVID-19 were collected in the United States, Italy and Spain. PBMCs, B-cell-depleted T cells, or T cells provided the cDNA or gDNA that made up the material.

As to this clone: At one end the junction does not follow the germline gene, possibly because of a read error.

In the authors' workflow: From reference gene primer amplification, estimates of nucleated cell counts were derived. Using immunoSEQ multiplex PCR, the repertoire was profiled, and TCRdb retains in-frame clones only, with some absent. V and J calls and clone size come straight from that table; D and trimming were deduced from the DNA. The sample has about 240,000 clones; roughly 88% are singletons. This CDR3 contains 13 residues. Germline CDR1 and CDR2: MDHEN and SYDVKM. Sequencing was carried out using peripheral blood. The chain is built from TRBV28 and TRBJ1-2, with 9 bases matching TRBD1. The sequence was collected from an elderly man with acute or convalescent COVID-19. CDR3 nucleotide sequence: TGTGCCAGCAGTTGGTGGGACAGGGCCTTAGCGCACTTC. This translates into CASSWWDRALAHF.